These 27 T cell receptor beta chains were all obtained from the same sample, sequenced in a study of blood T cell repertoires in COVID-19. Sequenced by immunoSEQ multiplex PCR; TCRdb stores in-frame clones only, minus some. The data show 250,000 to 350,000 clones, 75% to 90% seen once. The specimen sequenced was PBMCs or T cells enriched from blood (not recorded which). The receptors originated from a young woman who had recovered from COVID-19.

V usage is TRBV9 and J usage is TRBJ2-6, with 9 bases that match TRBD1. The CDR3 length is 16 residues. Per the germline V gene, CDR1 is SGDLS and CDR2 is YYNGEE. V lost 4 bases, J lost 2 bases, and 4 bases stayed unmatched. CDR3 DNA sequence: TGTGCCAGCAGCCCGGGGACAGGGCCTGGGGCCAACGTCCTGACTTTC. Its translation: CASSPGTGPGANVLTF.

The chain couples TRBV28 to TRBJ2-1; D is unresolved. CDR3 size: 13 residues. Germline V gene data show CDR1 as MDHEN and CDR2 as SYDVKM. The V end was cut by 7 bases, the J end by 0 bases, with 7 bases between. In DNA, the CDR3 is TGTGCCAGCACAGGTAGCTCCTACAATGAGCAGTTCTTC. It yields the protein CASTGSSYNEQFF.

The chain has TRBV10-3 and TRBJ1-1, with a possible D match to TRBD1 (5 bases). CDR1 is ENHRY, CDR2 SYGVKD, per germline. The CDR3 covers 15 residues. Trimming took off 6 bases at V and 4 bases at J, with 18 bases between the two ends. CDR3 bases: TGTGCCATCAGAGGGGAGGGAGGGGCCCTCACTGAAGCTTTCTTT. As protein: CAIRGEGGALTEAFF.

A few counts support this clone. The V gene is TRBV4-1, the J gene TRBJ2-1, with TRBD2 as a possible D gene (6 bases). The CDR3 is 14 amino acids. The germline V and J ends were trimmed by 4 bases and 8 bases, with 15 bases remaining between them. Germline values: CDR1 MGHRA, CDR2 YSYEKL. Here the CDR3 reads CASSLDGRRDEQFF. In DNA form, the CDR3 reads TGCGCCAGCAGCCTCGACGGGAGACGCGATGAGCAGTTCTTC.

The chain is built from TRBV30 and TRBJ1-6; 12 nucleotides align to TRBD1. V trimming: 5 bases; J trimming: 14 bases; junction bases outside the gene matches: 7. Germline loops: CDR1 GTSNPN, CDR2 SVGIG (reference sequence). CDR3 length equals 13 residues. CDR3 in amino acids: CAWGTGGDLSLHF. CDR3 DNA: TGTGCCTGGGGGACAGGGGGCGACCTATCCCTCCACTTT.

This rearrangement joins TRBV7-9 to TRBJ1-1; 8 positions match TRBD1. The length of the CDR3 is 16 residues. Germline assignment: CDR1 SEHNR and CDR2 FQNEAQ (reference sequence). V trimming: 6 bases; J trimming: 3 bases; junction bases outside the gene matches: 12. DNA for the CDR3: TGTGCCAGCAGGCATCCCCAGGGGGCTTCGGACACTGAAGCTTTCTTT. Translating gives CASRHPQGASDTEAFF. The full variable domain, rest sourced from reference TRBV7-9 and TRBJ1-1, is DTGVSQNPRHKITKRGQNVTFRCDPISEHNRLYWYRQTLGQGPEFLTYFQNEAQLEKSRLLSDRFSAERPKGSFSTLEIQRTEQGDSAMYLCASRHPQGASDTEAFFGQGTRLTVV.

This clone was detected a few times. This chain joins TRBV27 and TRBJ1-2, with no clear D. CDR1 is MNHEY and CDR2 is SMNVEV in the germline V gene (reference sequence). The CDR3 has 16 amino acids. V was clipped by 1 base and J by 4 bases, with 16 bases between them. The CDR3 DNA is TGTGCCAGCAGTTTATTCGCCCAGGTGGATAGCTATGGCTACACCTTC. Its translation: CASSLFAQVDSYGYTF.

This clone was detected a few times. The V call is TRBV28, the J call TRBJ1-1; 9 bases are shared with TRBD1. Germline trimming cut 4 bases from V and 4 bases from J; bases unmatched to any gene: 10. There are 16 residues in the CDR3. Germline-derived CDR1 and CDR2 are MDHEN and SYDVKM. CDR3 DNA: TGTGCCAGCAGTTCCCAAGTCCGGACAGGGGCCACTGAAGCTTTCTTT. Its protein is CASSSQVRTGATEAFF.

The chain recombines TRBV2 with TRBJ2-3, with D perhaps TRBD2 (5 bases). Looked up from germline, CDR1 is SNHLY and CDR2 is FYNNEI. With 6 bases removed from V and 0 bases from J, the gap between germline ends came to 7 bases. CDR3 length equals 13 residues. The DNA for the CDR3 is TGTGCCAGCAGGCCGGGGAGCACAGATACGCAGTATTTT. Its protein product is CASRPGSTDTQYF.

The chain carries TRBV5-4 and TRBJ2-1; 10 nucleotides agree with TRBD2. The V segment lost 5 bases and the J segment 7 bases; nucleotides outside the gene matches: 6. Germline V gives CDR1 SGHNT, CDR2 YYREEE (reference sequence). CDR3 length: 14 residues. CDR3 region: CASSERGGFNEQFF. The CDR3 DNA sequence: TGTGCCAGCAGTGAGCGGGGGGGCTTTAATGAGCAGTTCTTC.

This clone is a singleton in its sample. The chain combines TRBV24-1 with TRBJ2-2; possible D gene TRBD1, 5 bases. This CDR3 region has 14 residues. The germline gives CDR1 KGHDR, CDR2 SFDVKD. Trimming took 9 bases from V and 0 from J, leaving 10 bases between them. DNA of the CDR3: TGTGCCACCCAGGGAATTGCGAACACCGGGGAGCTGTTTTTT. This sequence encodes CATQGIANTGELFF.

The chain joins TRBV4-1 to TRBJ1-2, with TRBD1 matching 7 bases. The junction had 8 bases not matched to a gene; V was cut back by 1 base and J by 12 bases. CDR3 size: 13 residues. Germline V gives CDR1 MGHRA, CDR2 YSYEKL. CDR3 loop: CASSQVLGGGDTF. The CDR3 DNA reads as TGCGCCAGCAGCCAAGTTTTAGGGGGCGGCGACACCTTC.

This clone was counted a few times. The rearrangement uses TRBV4-1 and TRBJ1-1, with 8 bases matching TRBD1. The CDR3 is made up of 17 amino acids. Germline V gives CDR1 MGHRA, CDR2 YSYEKL. V lost 3 bases to trimming and J lost 3 bases; unmatched junction nucleotides: 12. In nucleotides, the CDR3 is TGCGCCAGCAGCCATGACAGGGGACTGGTCTGGGACACTGAAGCTTTCTTT. Translated, it gives CASSHDRGLVWDTEAFF.

The chain is built from TRBV27 and TRBJ2-7; 8 positions agree with TRBD1. The CDR3 contains 15 residues. The germline CDR1 and CDR2 sequences are MNHEY and SMNVEV (reference sequence). Losses at the gene ends were 1 base for V and 5 bases for J; bases not matched to a gene: 7. DNA for the CDR3: TGTGCCAGCAGTTTATTCCTACAGGGGGTGGACGAGCAGTACTTC. This sequence encodes CASSLFLQGVDEQYF.

This CDR3 reads CATSDLAGELFF. The CDR3 DNA follows: TGTGCCACCAGTGATTTAGCAGGGGAGCTGTTTTTT. This chain joins TRBV24-1 and TRBJ2-2; D unclear. V was trimmed by 1 base and J by 8 bases, leaving 4 bases between them. CDR3 length: 12 residues. CDR1 is KGHDR and CDR2 is SFDVKD in the germline V gene.

The rearrangement uses TRBV4-2 and TRBJ1-1, with D unresolved. Trimming cost V 0 bases and J 2 bases, with 7 bases left between them. The CDR3 is made up of 14 amino acids. CDR1 is LGHNA, CDR2 YNFKEQ, per germline. The CDR3 protein is CASSQESVNTEAFF. The DNA for the CDR3 is TGTGCCAGCAGCCAAGAGTCTGTAAACACTGAAGCTTTCTTT.

The chain is built from TRBV6-5 and TRBJ2-7; D might be TRBD2 (5 bases). The germline V gene has CDR1 MNHEY and CDR2 SVGAGI. Between the trimmed V and J ends, which lost 5 bases and 1 base, there was a span of 12 bases. The CDR3 is 14 residues long. The CDR3 DNA is TGTGCCAGCAGTCGAGAGGGAAGGTCCTACGAGCAGTACTTC. Its translation is CASSREGRSYEQYF.

This chain links TRBV25-1 with TRBJ2-7, with 8 bases matching TRBD2. Losses at the gene ends were 3 bases for V and 0 bases for J; bases not matched to a gene: 7. The CDR3 runs to 16 residues. CDR1 is MGHDK, CDR2 SYGVNS, per germline. The chain's CDR3 is CASSDIASGYSYEQYF. The CDR3 coding sequence is TGTGCCAGCAGTGACATAGCTAGCGGGTACTCCTACGAGCAGTACTTC.

V and J are TRBV19 and TRBJ2-2; D is perhaps TRBD1 (5 bases). CDR3 length: 14 amino acids. In germline, CDR1 is LNHDA, CDR2 SQIVND (reference sequence). V lost 5 bases and J 7 bases, leaving 14 bases between the germline ends. Here the CDR3 reads CASSSQGQVGELFF. CDR3 DNA: TGTGCCAGTAGTTCTCAGGGTCAGGTCGGGGAGCTGTTTTTT.

Only one count was recorded for this clone. The V gene is TRBV18, the J gene TRBJ1-2; no clear D. Between the trimmed V and J ends, which lost 0 bases and 8 bases, there was a span of 13 bases. The V gene's germline CDR1 is KGHSH and CDR2 LQKENI. The CDR3 consists of 14 residues. The CDR3 here is CASSPPLTPGGYTF. For the CDR3, the DNA is TGTGCCAGCTCACCACCCCTAACCCCGGGAGGCTACACCTTC.

With respect to this clone: The same CDR3 arises from other DNA sequences in this sample as well. The CDR3 bases are TGTGCCAGCAGTCGTGAGGGGGGGCGAGGCTACACCTTC. It is translated as CASSREGGRGYTF. The chain couples TRBV6-5 to TRBJ1-2; tentative D call: TRBD1 (6 bases). Germline values: CDR1 MNHEY, CDR2 SVGAGI. V lost 5 bases to trimming and J lost 8 bases, with 15 bases between them. The CDR3 spans 13 residues.

V is TRBV27 and J is TRBJ1-5; D might be TRBD1 (5 bases). The ends were cut back, 6 bases at V and 5 bases at J, with 23 bases in the middle. Germline values: CDR1 MNHEY, CDR2 SMNVEV (reference sequence). There are 17 residues in the CDR3. The CDR3 DNA reads TGTGCCAGCAGCAAGAGAAGGGACCCTGGGAGGCATCAGCCCCAGCATTTT. This sequence encodes CASSKRRDPGRHQPQHF.

The V gene is TRBV10-3, the J gene TRBJ1-1, with D unclear. Germline V gene data show CDR1 as ENHRY and CDR2 as SYGVKD. The CDR3 length is 12 residues. V was trimmed by 3 bases and J by 1 base, leaving 3 bases between them. The CDR3 region is CAISDQNTEAFF. The CDR3 nucleotides read TGTGCCATCAGTGATCAGAACACTGAAGCTTTCTTT.

V gene TRBV5-4 combines with J gene TRBJ1-6, with 7 nucleotides matching TRBD1. The germline gives CDR1 SGHNT, CDR2 YYREEE (reference sequence). This CDR3 spans 15 amino acids. V trimming: 4 bases; J trimming: 7 bases; junction bases outside the gene matches: 8. In DNA form, the CDR3 reads TGTGCCAGCAGCCCCAGTAGAGGGGGCAATTCACCCCTCCACTTT. Translating it yields CASSPSRGGNSPLHF.

The chain links TRBV6-5 to TRBJ1-2; the D is unclear. The CDR3 runs 11 residues. V was pared by 6 bases and J by 5 bases, with 7 bases between. The germline V gene has CDR1 MNHEY and CDR2 SVGAGI. The CDR3 DNA sequence: TGTGCCAGCAGGGGAGGTTATGGCTACACCTTC. Residues: CASRGGYGYTF.

V and J are TRBV25-1 and TRBJ1-5, with no clear D. With 3 bases removed from V and 1 base from J, the gap between germline ends came to 7 bases. The germline CDR1 and CDR2 sequences are MGHDK and SYGVNS. There are 14 residues in the CDR3. The CDR3: CASSDTLSNQPQHF. The CDR3 nucleotides are TGTGCCAGCAGTGATACTCTGAGCAATCAGCCCCAGCATTTT.

The chain joins TRBV9 to TRBJ2-5; D possibly corresponds to TRBD2 (6 bases). The germline gives CDR1 SGDLS, CDR2 YYNGEE. The CDR3 is 15 residues long. V lost 0 bases and J lost 8, with 17 bases in between. CDR3: CASSVVGDPAGTQYF. CDR3 DNA: TGTGCCAGCAGCGTAGTAGGGGACCCCGCGGGAACCCAGTACTTC.